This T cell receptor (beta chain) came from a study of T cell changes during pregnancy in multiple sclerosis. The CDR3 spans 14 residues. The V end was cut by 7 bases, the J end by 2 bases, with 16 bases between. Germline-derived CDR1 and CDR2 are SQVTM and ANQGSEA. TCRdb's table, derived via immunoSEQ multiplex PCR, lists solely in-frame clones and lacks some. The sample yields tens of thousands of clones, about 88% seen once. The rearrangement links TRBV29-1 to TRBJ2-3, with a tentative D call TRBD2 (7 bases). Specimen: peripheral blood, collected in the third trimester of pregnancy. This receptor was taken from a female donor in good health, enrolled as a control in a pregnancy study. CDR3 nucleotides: TGCAGCGGGGGTAGGGGGGGAACCACAGATACGCAGTATTTT. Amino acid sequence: CSGGRGGTTDTQYF.